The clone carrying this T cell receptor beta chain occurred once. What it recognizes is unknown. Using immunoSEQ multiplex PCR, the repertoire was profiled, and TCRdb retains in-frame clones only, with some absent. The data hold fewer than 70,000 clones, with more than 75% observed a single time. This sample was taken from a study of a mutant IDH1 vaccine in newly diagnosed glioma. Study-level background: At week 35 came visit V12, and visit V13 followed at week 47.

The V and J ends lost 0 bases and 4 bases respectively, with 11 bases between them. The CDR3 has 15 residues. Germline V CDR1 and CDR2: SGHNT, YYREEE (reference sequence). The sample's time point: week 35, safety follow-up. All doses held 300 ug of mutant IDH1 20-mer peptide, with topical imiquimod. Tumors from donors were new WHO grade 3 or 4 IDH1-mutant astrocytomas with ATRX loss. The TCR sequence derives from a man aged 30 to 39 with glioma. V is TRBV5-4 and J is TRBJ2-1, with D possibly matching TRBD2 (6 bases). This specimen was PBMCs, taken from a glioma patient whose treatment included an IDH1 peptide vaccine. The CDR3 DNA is TGTGCCAGCAGCTTGGGGAGGGGAGCATACAATGAGCAGTTCTTC. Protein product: CASSLGRGAYNEQFF.